What follows is one TCR beta chain and its context. This CDR3 has 17 residues. V lost 6 bases, J lost 0 bases, and 13 bases stayed unmatched. Germline assignment: CDR1 MDHEN and CDR2 SYDVKM. These data come from a study of T cells in Graves' hyperthyroidism and ophthalmopathy. Amplification of TCR beta CDR3 regions used RNA as the template. The HTBI primer set served for first-round RT-PCR of the TCR CDR3. In TCRdb, the multiplex PCR reads were re-called with MiXCR into one record per CDR3 protein. The data contain more than 450,000 distinct CDR3 sequences, about 15% of them seen just once; the ten biggest clones take up around 14%.

V gene TRBV28 combines with J gene TRBJ1-1; the match to TRBD1 covers 7 bases. Source material: blood. The receptor was derived from a woman aged 40 to 50 with Graves' hyperthyroidism. Written as DNA, the CDR3 is TGTGCCAGCAGCCAATCCAAACAGGGGCGGATGAACACTGAAGCTTTCTTT. It specifies CASSQSKQGRMNTEAFF.